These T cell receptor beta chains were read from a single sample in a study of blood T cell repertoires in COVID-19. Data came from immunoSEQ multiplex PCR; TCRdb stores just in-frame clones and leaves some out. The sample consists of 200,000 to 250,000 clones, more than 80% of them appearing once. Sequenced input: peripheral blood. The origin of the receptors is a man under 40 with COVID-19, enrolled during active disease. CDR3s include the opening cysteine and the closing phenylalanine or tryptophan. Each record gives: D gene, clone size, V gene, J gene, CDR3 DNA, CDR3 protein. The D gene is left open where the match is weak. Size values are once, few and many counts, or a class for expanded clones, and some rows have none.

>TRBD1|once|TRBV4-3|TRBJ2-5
TGCGCCAGCAGCCAAGATCGGTTTGCGGCAGGGGGCTCCCCGTACCAAGAGACCCAGTACTTC
CASSQDRFAAGGSPYQETQYF
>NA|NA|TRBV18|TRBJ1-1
TGTGCCAGCTCAATGGACGGGGGTGGAAACACTGAAGCTTTCTTT
CASSMDGGGNTEAFF
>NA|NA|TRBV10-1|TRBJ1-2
TGCGCCAGCAGTGAGTCGGGGCTGGAGGGAACCTTGGGGAGCTATGGCTACACCTTC
CASSESGLEGTLGSYGYTF
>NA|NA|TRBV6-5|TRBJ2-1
TGTGCCAGCAGTTTGGCACGAGGCGGTTTCGATGAGCAGTTCTTC
CASSLARGGFDEQFF
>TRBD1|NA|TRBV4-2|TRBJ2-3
TGTGCCAGCAGCCAAGATCATCGTGGACAGGGCCCAGATACGCAGTATTTT
CASSQDHRGQGPDTQYF
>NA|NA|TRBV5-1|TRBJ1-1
TGCGCCAGCAGCCGTTCGGGGTTTAACCCCAACACTGAAGCTTTCTTT
CASSRSGFNPNTEAFF
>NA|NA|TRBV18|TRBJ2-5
TGTGCCAGCTCACCACCTGAAGGACTGTACCAAGAGACCCAGTACTTC
CASSPPEGLYQETQYF
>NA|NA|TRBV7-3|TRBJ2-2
TGTGCCAGCAGCCAGACACTGACGAACACCGGGGAGCTGTTTTTT
CASSQTLTNTGELFF
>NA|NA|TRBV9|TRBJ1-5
TGTGCCAGCAGCCTCGGTACAGGGAATCAGCCCCAGCATTTT
CASSLGTGNQPQHF
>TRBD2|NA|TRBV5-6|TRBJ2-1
TGTGCCAGCAGCCGGACTAGCGGGAGGCCGGATGAGCAGTTCTTC
CASSRTSGRPDEQFF
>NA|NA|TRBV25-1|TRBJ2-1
TGTGCCAGCAGTGTGCGGGGGCGTATGGATGAGCAGTTCTTC
CASSVRGRMDEQFF
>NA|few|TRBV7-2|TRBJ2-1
TGTGCCAGCAGCTTAGGGGGAGCGCTAGTGGGGATGAATGAGCAGTTCTTC
CASSLGGALVGMNEQFF
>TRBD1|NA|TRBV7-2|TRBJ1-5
TGTGCCAGCAGCTCTGTGTGGGACAGTGTCAATCAGCCCCAGCATTTT
CASSSVWDSVNQPQHF
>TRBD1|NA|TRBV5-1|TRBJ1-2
TGCGCCAGCAGCTCCGACCGGACAGGGACCTACTATGGCTACACCTTC
CASSSDRTGTYYGYTF
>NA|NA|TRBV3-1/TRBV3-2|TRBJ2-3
TGTGCCAGCAGCCAGATGACACTCCCCACAGATACGCAGTATTTT
CASSQMTLPTDTQYF
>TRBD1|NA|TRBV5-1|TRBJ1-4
TGCGCCAGCAGCTCCAGGGGGCTTAATGAAAAACTGTTTTTT
CASSSRGLNEKLFF
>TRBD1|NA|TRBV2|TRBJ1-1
TGTGCCAGCAGTCCCATTGAACAGGGGAGAACTGAAGCTTTCTTT
CASSPIEQGRTEAFF
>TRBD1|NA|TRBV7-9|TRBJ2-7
TGTGCCAGCAGCGCCCCAGGGACAGTTTCCTACGAGCAGTACTTC
CASSAPGTVSYEQYF
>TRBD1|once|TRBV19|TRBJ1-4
TGTGCCAGTAGTATAGGCGCCGGGACAGGAATCGCTAATGAAAAACTGTTTTTT
CASSIGAGTGIANEKLFF